Detailed here is one T cell receptor beta chain. The antigen is unknown. The sample belongs to a study of shared clonotypes between healthy human individuals. Study background: Donors had three CD4 naive, three CD4 memory, two CD8 naive and one CD8 memory plate apiece. Study-wide results and caveats: For naive CD4 cells, roughly 4.8% of clonotypes were shared across a few donors.

Cells designated naive CD8 were CD45RO-negative and were positively selected for CCR7, with terminally differentiated effector memory CD45RA+ cells excluded. The V gene's germline CDR1 is SGHAT and CDR2 FQNNGV. This CDR3 is built from 14 residues. V gave up 7 bases and J gave up 8 bases, with 17 bases separating them. The protocol was immunoSEQ multiplex PCR, while the TCRdb copy is restricted to in-frame clones and leaves out a portion. The data hold around 1,900,000 clones, with around 93% observed a single time. Sequences were obtained from naive CD8+ T cells from PBMCs. J is TRBJ1-4 and V is TRBV11-2, with D maybe TRBD1 (6 bases). This receptor was identified in a man between 18 and 35 years old in good health. Some clones in this sample may be carry-over from other donors' samples. The CDR3 is CASTNSRGGEKLFF. CDR3 nucleotide sequence: TGTGCCAGCACTAATAGTCGGGGGGGCGAAAAACTGTTTTTT.